The 15 T cell receptor beta chains presented below share a single source sample, sequenced in a study of cytomegalovirus exposure and HLA in healthy donors. Use of 60 Vbeta and 13 Jbeta primers characterized the PCR. The table came from immunoSEQ multiplex PCR; TCRdb's copy has only in-frame clones and leaves some out. The profile shows roughly 190,000 clones, 79% of them singletons. Sequenced input: PBMCs. These receptors originate from a woman aged 45-60 years in good health and CMV-seronegative.

This clone was detected only a few times. The rearrangement joins TRBV5-1 to TRBJ1-3, with 10 positions matching TRBD1. Unmatched junction bases numbered 6, after V lost 6 bases and J lost 0 bases. The CDR3 is 16 amino acids. CDR1 is SGHRS, CDR2 YFSETQ, per germline. CDR3 sequence reads: CASKSGQGPSGNTIYF. In DNA, the CDR3 is TGCGCCAGCAAATCGGGACAGGGGCCCTCTGGAAACACCATATATTTT.

This clone is a singleton in its sample. The rearrangement joins TRBV2 to TRBJ2-1, with TRBD2 matching over 8 bases. Trimming at V came to 10 bases and at J to 6 bases, leaving 11 bases not matched to a gene. The CDR3 is 14 amino acids. Germline CDR1 reads SNHLY; CDR2 reads FYNNEI. This CDR3 reads CATYPLGGANEQFF. The CDR3 region has the DNA TGTGCCACCTACCCTCTCGGGGGGGCCAATGAGCAGTTCTTC.

The chain recombines TRBV18 with TRBJ2-5; 11 bases are shared with TRBD2. This CDR3 spans 17 amino acids. Germline V gene data show CDR1 as KGHSH and CDR2 as LQKENI. The V gene end was trimmed by 4 bases and the J gene end by 1 base; junction bases not matched to a gene: 8. CDR3 sequence reads: CASSRTSGSLAQETQYF. The DNA for the CDR3 is TGTGCCAGCTCACGGACTAGCGGGTCTTTGGCCCAAGAGACCCAGTACTTC.

Of note for this clone: This likely comes from a read error, as the CDR3 has no conserved phenylalanine or tryptophan at its end. It is unclear where the CDR3 begins or ends on the DNA, so no DNA is shown, and the CDR3 is as TCRdb lists it. The rearrangement links TRBV4-1 to TRBJ1-2; the table gives TRBD1 as D, unverified against the DNA. The germline gives CDR1 MGHRA, CDR2 YSYEKL. Both ends counted, the CDR3 spans 12 residues. The CDR3 loop reads CASSRTGRDLIV.

This clone has just a few counts. The chain has TRBV29-1 and TRBJ2-5; 13 bases map to TRBD2. In germline, CDR1 is SQVTM, CDR2 ANQGSEA. This CDR3 has 14 residues. V shed 6 bases, J shed 2 bases, and the junction held 3 bases outside the gene matches. The CDR3 bases are TGCAGCGTGGGACTAGCGGGGCCACAAGAGACCCAGTACTTC. Protein: CSVGLAGPQETQYF. Full variable domain (rest looked up from reference TRBV29-1 and TRBJ2-5): SAVISQKPSRDICQRGTSLTIQCQVDSQVTMMFWYRQQPGQSLTLIATANQGSEATYESGFVIDKFPISRPNLTFSTLTVSNMSPEDSSIYLCSVGLAGPQETQYFGPGTRLLVL.

The chain uses TRBV7-9 and TRBJ1-2; D is possibly TRBD1 (5 bases). The CDR3 is made up of 15 amino acids. Trimming took 1 base from V and 4 from J, leaving 13 bases between them. Germline loops: CDR1 SEHNR, CDR2 FQNEAQ (reference sequence). CDR3 loop: CASSLERLRGYGYTF. The CDR3 DNA is TGTGCCAGCAGCTTAGAGCGACTTAGGGGCTATGGCTACACCTTC.

As regards this clone: Other nucleotide sequences in the sample specify the same CDR3. This sequence joins TRBV27 and TRBJ1-6; no clear D. CDR1 MNHEY and CDR2 SMNVEV come from the germline V gene (reference sequence). The CDR3 spans 16 residues. Trimming stripped 0 bases from V and 7 bases from J, with 13 bases between. CDR3 nucleotide sequence: TGTGCCAGCAGTTTATCTACGACATTATGGAATTCACCCCTCCACTTT. Translation gives CASSLSTTLWNSPLHF.

The gene calls are TRBV6-6 and TRBJ1-2, with a possible D match to TRBD1 (5 bases). The germline CDR1 and CDR2 sequences are MNHNY and SVGAGI (reference sequence). This CDR3 contains 16 residues. The V end was cut by 0 bases, the J end by 4 bases, with 15 bases between. The CDR3 sequence is CASSYSRAPRGYGYTF. CDR3 in DNA: TGTGCCAGCAGTTACTCCCGGGCCCCAAGGGGCTATGGCTACACCTTC.

This sequence joins TRBV19 and TRBJ1-1; tentative D call: TRBD1 (5 bases). Germline values: CDR1 LNHDA, CDR2 SQIVND (reference sequence). The V and J ends lost 5 bases and 1 base respectively, with 14 bases between them. The CDR3 is made up of 15 amino acids. The CDR3 here is CASSHPGLTNTEAFF. The CDR3 DNA sequence: TGTGCCAGTAGTCACCCGGGACTTACGAACACTGAAGCTTTCTTT.

The CDR3 loop is CASSSYSGNQRDTQYF. The CDR3 DNA reads as TGCGCCAGCAGCTCCTATAGCGGGAACCAACGGGATACGCAGTATTTT. The rearrangement joins TRBV5-1 to TRBJ2-3; the match to TRBD2 covers 8 bases. From germline, CDR1 is SGHRS and CDR2 YFSETQ. V was pared by 3 bases and J by 6 bases, with 12 bases of the junction left unmatched. The CDR3 has 16 amino acids.

The chain combines TRBV21-1 with TRBJ1-5. TRBV21-1 is listed as a pseudogene. This CDR3 has 15 residues. The CDR3 sequence is CASSNCGEGNQPQHF. CDR3 sequence (DNA): TGTGCCAGCAGCAATTGTGGAGAGGGCAATCAGCCCCAGCATTTT.

The CDR3 here is CASSRINRSGYGYTF. The DNA for the CDR3 is TGTGCCAGCAGTCGTATTAACCGCTCGGGCTATGGCTACACCTTC. The genes are TRBV28 and TRBJ1-2; D gene uncertain. The ends were cut back, 5 bases at V and 4 bases at J, with 17 bases in the middle. CDR3 length: 15 residues. The germline gives CDR1 MDHEN, CDR2 SYDVKM.

This sequence joins TRBV5-8 and TRBJ1-4; tentative D call: TRBD1 (6 bases). V lost 3 bases, J lost 4 bases, and 19 bases lay in between. Germline V lookup: CDR1 SGHTS, CDR2 YDEGEE. CDR3 length equals 17 residues. The CDR3 here is CASSSYSGQILNEKLFF. In DNA form, the CDR3 reads TGTGCCAGCAGCTCCTACTCCGGACAGATACTTAATGAAAAACTGTTTTTT.

The chain couples TRBV28 to TRBJ2-3; D is possibly TRBD2 (5 bases). V lost 6 bases and J 1 base, leaving 11 bases between the germline ends. Germline V gives CDR1 MDHEN, CDR2 SYDVKM. The length of the CDR3 is 14 residues. The CDR3 bases are TGTGCCAGCAGCCCGTGGCGGGGCACAGATACGCAGTATTTT. Amino acids: CASSPWRGTDTQYF.

This chain links TRBV7-2 with TRBJ1-1; D gene unclear. Germline assignment: CDR1 SGHTA and CDR2 FQGNSA. V was clipped by 5 bases and J by 5 bases, with 15 bases between them. The CDR3 is made up of 14 amino acids. The CDR3 coding sequence is TGTGCCAGCAGCGTTAGTGGAGATCGGACTGAAGCTTTCTTT. Protein product: CASSVSGDRTEAFF.